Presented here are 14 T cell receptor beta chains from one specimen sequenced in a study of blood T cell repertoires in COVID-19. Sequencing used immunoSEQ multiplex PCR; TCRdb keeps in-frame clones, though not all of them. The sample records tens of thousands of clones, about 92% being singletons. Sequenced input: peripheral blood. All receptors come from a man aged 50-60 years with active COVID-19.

The CDR3 protein is CASSEGAGGRANEKLFF. Here the CDR3 DNA reads TGTGCCAGCAGCGAGGGAGCAGGGGGAAGGGCTAATGAAAAACTGTTTTTT. The chain recombines TRBV9 with TRBJ1-4; 7 nucleotides agree with TRBD1. Germline loops: CDR1 SGDLS, CDR2 YYNGEE. Trimming at V came to 3 bases and at J to 3 bases, leaving 11 bases not matched to a gene. CDR3 length: 17 amino acids.

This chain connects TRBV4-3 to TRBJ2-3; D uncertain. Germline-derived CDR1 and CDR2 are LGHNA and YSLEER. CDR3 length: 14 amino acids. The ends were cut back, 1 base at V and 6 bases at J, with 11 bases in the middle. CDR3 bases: TGCGCCAGCAGCCAAGCATCCCTCGGGGATACGCAGTATTTT. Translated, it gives CASSQASLGDTQYF.

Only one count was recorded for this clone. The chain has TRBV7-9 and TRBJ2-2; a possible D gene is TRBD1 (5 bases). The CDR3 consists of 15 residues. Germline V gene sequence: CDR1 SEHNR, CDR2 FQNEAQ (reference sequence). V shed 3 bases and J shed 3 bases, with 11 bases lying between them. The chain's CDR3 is CASSFWGRHTGELFF. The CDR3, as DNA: TGTGCCAGCAGCTTTTGGGGCCGGCACACCGGGGAGCTGTTTTTT. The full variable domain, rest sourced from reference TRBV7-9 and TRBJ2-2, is DTGVSQNPRHKITKRGQNVTFRCDPISEHNRLYWYRQTLGQGPEFLTYFQNEAQLEKSRLLSDRFSAERPKGSFSTLEIQRTEQGDSAMYLCASSFWGRHTGELFFGEGSRLTVL.

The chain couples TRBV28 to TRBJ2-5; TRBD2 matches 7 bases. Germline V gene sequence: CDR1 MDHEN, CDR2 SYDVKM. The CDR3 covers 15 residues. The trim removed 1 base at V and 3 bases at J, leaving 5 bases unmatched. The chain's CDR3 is CASSLSGLAEETQYF. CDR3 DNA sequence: TGTGCCAGCAGTTTATCTGGGCTAGCGGAAGAGACCCAGTACTTC.

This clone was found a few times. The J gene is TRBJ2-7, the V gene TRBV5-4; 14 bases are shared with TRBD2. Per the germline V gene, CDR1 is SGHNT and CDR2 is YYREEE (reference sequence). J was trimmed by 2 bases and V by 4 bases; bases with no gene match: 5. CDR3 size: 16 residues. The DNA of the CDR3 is TGTGCCAGCAGCCCCGGGACTAGCGGGGGCCCCTACGAGCAGTACTTC. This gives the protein CASSPGTSGGPYEQYF.

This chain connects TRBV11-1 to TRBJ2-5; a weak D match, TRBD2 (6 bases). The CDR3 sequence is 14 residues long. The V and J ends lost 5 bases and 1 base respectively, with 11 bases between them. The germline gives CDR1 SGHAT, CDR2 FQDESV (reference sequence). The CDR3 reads CASSAGGTQETQYF. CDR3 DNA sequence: TGTGCCAGCAGCGCCGGGGGAACCCAAGAGACCCAGTACTTC.

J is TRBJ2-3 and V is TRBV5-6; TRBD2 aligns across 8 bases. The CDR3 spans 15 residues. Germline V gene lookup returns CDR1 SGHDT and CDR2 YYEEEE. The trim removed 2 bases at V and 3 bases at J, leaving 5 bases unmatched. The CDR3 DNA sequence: TGTGCCAGCAGCTTATCGGGGGGGAGGACAGATACGCAGTATTTT. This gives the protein CASSLSGGRTDTQYF.

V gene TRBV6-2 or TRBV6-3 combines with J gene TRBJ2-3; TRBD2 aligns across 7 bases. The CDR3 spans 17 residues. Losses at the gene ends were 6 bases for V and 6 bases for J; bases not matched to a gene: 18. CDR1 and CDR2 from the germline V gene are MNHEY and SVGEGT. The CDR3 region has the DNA TGTGCCAGCAGCGGGGGGTTCGGACTAGGAATTTCGGATACGCAGTATTTT. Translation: CASSGGFGLGISDTQYF.

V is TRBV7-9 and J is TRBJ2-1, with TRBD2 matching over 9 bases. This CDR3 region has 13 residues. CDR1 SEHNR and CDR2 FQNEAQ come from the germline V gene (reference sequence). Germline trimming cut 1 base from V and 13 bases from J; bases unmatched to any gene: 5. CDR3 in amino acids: CASSLGTSDSQFF. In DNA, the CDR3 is TGTGCCAGCAGCTTAGGGACTAGCGATTCTCAGTTCTTC. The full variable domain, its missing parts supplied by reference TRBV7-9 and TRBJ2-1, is DTGVSQNPRHKITKRGQNVTFRCDPISEHNRLYWYRQTLGQGPEFLTYFQNEAQLEKSRLLSDRFSAERPKGSFSTLEIQRTEQGDSAMYLCASSLGTSDSQFFGPGTRLTVL.

The CDR3 coding sequence is TGTGCCAGCTCACCAAGCGGGGCCTTCTACGAGCAGTACTTC. Amino acid sequence: CASSPSGAFYEQYF. This chain joins TRBV18 and TRBJ2-7, with TRBD2 identical over 7 bases. The CDR3 runs 14 residues. The J segment lost 3 bases and the V segment lost 2 bases, leaving 4 bases of the junction unmatched. Germline values: CDR1 KGHSH, CDR2 LQKENI. Full variable domain (rest looked up from reference TRBV18 and TRBJ2-7): NAGVMQNPRHLVRRRGQEARLRCSPMKGHSHVYWYRQLPEEGLKFMVYLQKENIIDESGMPKERFSAEFPKEGPSILRIQQVVRGDSAAYFCASSPSGAFYEQYFGPGTRLTVT.

CDR3 in amino acids: CASSPSGTESYEQYF. In DNA form, the CDR3 reads TGTGCCAGCAGCCCCTCCGGGACAGAAAGCTACGAGCAGTACTTC. V and J are TRBV6-5 and TRBJ2-7; TRBD1 aligns across 7 bases. The CDR3 spans 15 residues. CDR1 is MNHEY, CDR2 SVGAGI, per germline. Trimming at V came to 6 bases and at J to 3 bases, leaving 11 bases not matched to a gene.

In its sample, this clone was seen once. The CDR3: CASSLGQGANGYTF. The CDR3, as DNA: TGTGCCAGCAGCCTGGGACAGGGGGCAAACGGCTACACCTTC. The chain combines TRBV7-8 with TRBJ1-2, with 12 nucleotides matching TRBD1. J lost 8 bases, V lost 5 bases, and 6 bases had no gene match. This CDR3 region has 14 residues. Germline-derived CDR1 and CDR2 are SGHVS and FQNEAQ.

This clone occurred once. The CDR3 spells CASSVPQAGPLNTEAFF. The CDR3 DNA reads as TGTGCCAGCAGCGTACCCCAGGCGGGGCCGTTGAACACTGAAGCTTTCTTT. This chain uses TRBV9 with TRBJ1-1; a weak D match, TRBD1 (5 bases). The V end lost 1 base, the J end lost 0 bases, and 16 bases lay between the germline ends. The CDR3 runs 17 residues. Per germline, CDR1 SGDLS and CDR2 YYNGEE.

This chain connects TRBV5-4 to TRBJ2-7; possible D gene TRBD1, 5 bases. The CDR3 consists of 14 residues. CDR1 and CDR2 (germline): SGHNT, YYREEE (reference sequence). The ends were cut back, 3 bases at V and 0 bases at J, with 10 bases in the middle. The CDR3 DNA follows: TGTGCCAGCAGCTCGGACATTAGCTCCTACGAGCAGTACTTC. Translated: CASSSDISSYEQYF.